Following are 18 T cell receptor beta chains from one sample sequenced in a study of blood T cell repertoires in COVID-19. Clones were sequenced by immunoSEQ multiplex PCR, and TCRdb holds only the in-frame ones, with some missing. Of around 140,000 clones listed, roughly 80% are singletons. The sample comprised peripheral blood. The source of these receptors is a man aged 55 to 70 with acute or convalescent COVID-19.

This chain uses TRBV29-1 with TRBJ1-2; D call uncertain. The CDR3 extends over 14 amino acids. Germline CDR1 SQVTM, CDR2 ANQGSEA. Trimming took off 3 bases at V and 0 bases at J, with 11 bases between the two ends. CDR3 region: CSVDVAESNYGYTF. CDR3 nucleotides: TGCAGCGTTGACGTGGCGGAGTCTAACTATGGCTACACCTTC. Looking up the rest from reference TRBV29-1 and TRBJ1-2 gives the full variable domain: SAVISQKPSRDICQRGTSLTIQCQVDSQVTMMFWYRQQPGQSLTLIATANQGSEATYESGFVIDKFPISRPNLTFSTLTVSNMSPEDSSIYLCSVDVAESNYGYTFGSGTRLTVV.

The CDR3 protein is CASSLVRGGTKNIQYF. CDR3 coding DNA: TGTGCCAGCAGCTTAGTCCGGGGGGGAACCAAAAACATTCAGTACTTC. This chain joins TRBV7-4 and TRBJ2-4; 8 bases fit TRBD2. Germline loops: CDR1 SGHVT, CDR2 SQSDAQ. CDR3 length equals 16 residues. The V segment lost 1 base and the J segment 2 bases; nucleotides outside the gene matches: 4. The entire variable domain, with the rest obtained from reference TRBV7-4 and TRBJ2-4, is as follows: GAGVSQSPRYKVAKRGRDVALRCDSISGHVTLYWYRQTLGQGSEVLTYSQSDAQRDKSGRPSGRFSAERPERSVSTLKIQRTEQGDSAVYLCASSLVRGGTKNIQYFGAGTRLSVL.

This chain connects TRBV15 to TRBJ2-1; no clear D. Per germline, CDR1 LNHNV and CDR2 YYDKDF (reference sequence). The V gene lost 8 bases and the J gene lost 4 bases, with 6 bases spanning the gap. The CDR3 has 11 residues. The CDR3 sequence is CATSGYNEQFF. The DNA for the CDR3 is TGTGCCACCTCCGGGTACAATGAGCAGTTCTTC. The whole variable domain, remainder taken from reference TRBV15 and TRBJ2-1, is DAMVIQNPRYQVTQFGKPVTLSCSQTLNHNVMYWYQQKSSQAPKLLFHYYDKDFNNEADTPDNFQSRRPNTSFCFLDIRSPGLGDTAMYLCATSGYNEQFFGPGTRLTVL.

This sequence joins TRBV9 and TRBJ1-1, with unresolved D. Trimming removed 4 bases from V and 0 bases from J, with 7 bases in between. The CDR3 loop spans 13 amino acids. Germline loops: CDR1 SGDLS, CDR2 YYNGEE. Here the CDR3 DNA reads TGTGCCAGCAGCCCCCAGGTGAACACTGAAGCTTTCTTT. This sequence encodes CASSPQVNTEAFF.

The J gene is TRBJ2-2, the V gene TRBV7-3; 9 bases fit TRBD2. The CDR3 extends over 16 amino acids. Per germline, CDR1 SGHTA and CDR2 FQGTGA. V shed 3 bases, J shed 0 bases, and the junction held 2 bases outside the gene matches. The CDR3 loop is CASSFSGGPNTGELFF. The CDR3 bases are TGTGCCAGCAGCTTCAGCGGGGGGCCGAACACCGGGGAGCTGTTTTTT.

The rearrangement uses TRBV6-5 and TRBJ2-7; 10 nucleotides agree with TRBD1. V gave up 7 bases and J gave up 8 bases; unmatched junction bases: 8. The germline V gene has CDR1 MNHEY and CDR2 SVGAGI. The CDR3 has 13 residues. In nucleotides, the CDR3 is TGTGCCAGCACGGACAGGGGGATGAAGAAGCAGTACTTC. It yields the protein CASTDRGMKKQYF.

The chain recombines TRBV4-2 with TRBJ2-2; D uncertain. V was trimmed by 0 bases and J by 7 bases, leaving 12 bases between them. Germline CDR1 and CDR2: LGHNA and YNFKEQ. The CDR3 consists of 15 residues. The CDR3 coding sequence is TGTGCCAGCAGCCAAGATTGGGTTGGAGTCGGGGAGCTGTTTTTT. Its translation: CASSQDWVGVGELFF.

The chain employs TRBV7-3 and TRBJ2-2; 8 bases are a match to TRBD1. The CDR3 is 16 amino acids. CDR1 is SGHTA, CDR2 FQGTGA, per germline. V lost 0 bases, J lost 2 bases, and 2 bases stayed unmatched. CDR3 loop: CASSLTAGGNTGELFF. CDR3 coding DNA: TGTGCCAGCAGCTTAACCGCAGGGGGCAACACCGGGGAGCTGTTTTTT.

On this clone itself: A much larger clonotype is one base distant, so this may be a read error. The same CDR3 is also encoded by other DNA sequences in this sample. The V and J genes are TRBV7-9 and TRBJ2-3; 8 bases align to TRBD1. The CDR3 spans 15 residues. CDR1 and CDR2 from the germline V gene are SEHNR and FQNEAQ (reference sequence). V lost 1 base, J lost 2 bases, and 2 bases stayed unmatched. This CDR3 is CASSLDRGFTDTQYF. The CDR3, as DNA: TGTGCCAGCAGCTTAGACAGGGGGTTCACAGATACGCAGTATTTT. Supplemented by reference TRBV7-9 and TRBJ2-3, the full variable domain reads DTGVSQNPRHKITKRGQNVTFRCDPISEHNRLYWYRQTLGQGPEFLTYFQNEAQLEKSRLLSDRFSAERPKGSFSTLEIQRTEQGDSAMYLCASSLDRGFTDTQYFGPGTRLTVL.

The CDR3 loop is CASSYRGYTEAFF. DNA of the CDR3: TGTGCCAGCAGTTACAGGGGCTACACTGAAGCTTTCTTT. The chain uses TRBV6-6 and TRBJ1-1, with D perhaps TRBD1 (5 bases). CDR1 and CDR2 (germline): MNHNY, SVGAGI (reference sequence). CDR3 length: 13 residues. V lost 2 bases, J lost 3 bases, and 7 bases lay in between.

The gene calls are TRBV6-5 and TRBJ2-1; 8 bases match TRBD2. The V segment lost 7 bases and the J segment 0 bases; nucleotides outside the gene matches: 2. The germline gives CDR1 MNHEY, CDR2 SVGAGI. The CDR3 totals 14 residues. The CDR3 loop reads CASTGLASYNEQFF. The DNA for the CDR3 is TGTGCCAGCACAGGACTAGCCTCCTACAATGAGCAGTTCTTC.

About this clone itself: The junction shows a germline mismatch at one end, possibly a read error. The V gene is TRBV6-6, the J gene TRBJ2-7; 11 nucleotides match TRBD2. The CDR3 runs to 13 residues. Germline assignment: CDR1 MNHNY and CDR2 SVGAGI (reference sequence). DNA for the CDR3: TGTGCCAGCAGTTACCGTGAACCGGGACTAGCGGCCTTC. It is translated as CASSYREPGLAAF.

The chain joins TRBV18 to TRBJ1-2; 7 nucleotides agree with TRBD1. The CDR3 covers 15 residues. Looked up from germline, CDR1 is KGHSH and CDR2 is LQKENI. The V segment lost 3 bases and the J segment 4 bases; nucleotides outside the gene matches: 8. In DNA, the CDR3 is TGTGCCAGCTCACCGAATACAGGGGTGGGCTATGGCTACACCTTC. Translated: CASSPNTGVGYGYTF.

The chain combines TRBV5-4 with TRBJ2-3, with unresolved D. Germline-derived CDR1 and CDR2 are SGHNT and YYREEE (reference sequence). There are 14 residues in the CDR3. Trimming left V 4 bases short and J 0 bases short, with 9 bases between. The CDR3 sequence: CASSPKTSTDTQYF. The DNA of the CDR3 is TGTGCCAGCAGCCCTAAGACTAGCACAGATACGCAGTATTTT.

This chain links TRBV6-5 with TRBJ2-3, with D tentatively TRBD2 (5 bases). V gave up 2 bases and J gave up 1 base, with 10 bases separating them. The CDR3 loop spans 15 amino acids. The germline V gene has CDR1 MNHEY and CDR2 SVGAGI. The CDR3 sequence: CASSYGGHRTDTQYF. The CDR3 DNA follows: TGTGCCAGCAGTTACGGCGGGCACCGCACAGATACGCAGTATTTT.

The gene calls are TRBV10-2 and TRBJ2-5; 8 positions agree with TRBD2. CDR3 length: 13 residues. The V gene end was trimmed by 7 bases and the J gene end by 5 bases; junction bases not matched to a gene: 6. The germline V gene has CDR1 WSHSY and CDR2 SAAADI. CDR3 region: CASIAGPRETQYF. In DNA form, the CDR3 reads TGCGCCAGCATAGCGGGGCCGCGGGAGACCCAGTACTTC.

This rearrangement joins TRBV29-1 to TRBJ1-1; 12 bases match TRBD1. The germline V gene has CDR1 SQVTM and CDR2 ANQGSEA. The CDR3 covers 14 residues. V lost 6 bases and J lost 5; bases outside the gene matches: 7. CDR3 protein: CSVQRGQGATEAFF. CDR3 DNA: TGCAGCGTCCAAAGGGGACAGGGGGCGACTGAAGCTTTCTTT. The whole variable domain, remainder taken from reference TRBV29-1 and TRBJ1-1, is SAVISQKPSRDICQRGTSLTIQCQVDSQVTMMFWYRQQPGQSLTLIATANQGSEATYESGFVIDKFPISRPNLTFSTLTVSNMSPEDSSIYLCSVQRGQGATEAFFGQGTRLTVV.

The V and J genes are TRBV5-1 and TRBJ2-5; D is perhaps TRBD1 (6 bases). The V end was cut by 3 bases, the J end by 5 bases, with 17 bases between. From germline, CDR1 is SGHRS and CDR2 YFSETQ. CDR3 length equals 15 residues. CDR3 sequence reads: CASSSAASGAETQYF. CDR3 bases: TGCGCCAGCAGCTCCGCCGCTTCAGGGGCGGAGACCCAGTACTTC.